This TCR beta chain was captured in a study of blood T cell repertoires in COVID-19. Assay used: immunoSEQ multiplex PCR; TCRdb lists only in-frame clones, some missing. The table includes about 240,000 clones, approximately 85% detected once. Germline trimming cut 4 bases from V and 2 bases from J; bases unmatched to any gene: 5. Germline CDR1 SGHNT, CDR2 YYREEE (reference sequence). The CDR3 runs to 15 residues. V usage is TRBV5-4 and J usage is TRBJ1-2; TRBD1 aligns across 10 bases. The sequenced material came from peripheral blood. The origin of this receptor is a man aged 50 to 60 with COVID-19, enrolled during active disease. CDR3 loop: CASSPRTGGNYGYTF. As DNA, the CDR3 is TGTGCCAGCAGCCCGCGGACAGGGGGAAACTATGGCTACACCTTC.